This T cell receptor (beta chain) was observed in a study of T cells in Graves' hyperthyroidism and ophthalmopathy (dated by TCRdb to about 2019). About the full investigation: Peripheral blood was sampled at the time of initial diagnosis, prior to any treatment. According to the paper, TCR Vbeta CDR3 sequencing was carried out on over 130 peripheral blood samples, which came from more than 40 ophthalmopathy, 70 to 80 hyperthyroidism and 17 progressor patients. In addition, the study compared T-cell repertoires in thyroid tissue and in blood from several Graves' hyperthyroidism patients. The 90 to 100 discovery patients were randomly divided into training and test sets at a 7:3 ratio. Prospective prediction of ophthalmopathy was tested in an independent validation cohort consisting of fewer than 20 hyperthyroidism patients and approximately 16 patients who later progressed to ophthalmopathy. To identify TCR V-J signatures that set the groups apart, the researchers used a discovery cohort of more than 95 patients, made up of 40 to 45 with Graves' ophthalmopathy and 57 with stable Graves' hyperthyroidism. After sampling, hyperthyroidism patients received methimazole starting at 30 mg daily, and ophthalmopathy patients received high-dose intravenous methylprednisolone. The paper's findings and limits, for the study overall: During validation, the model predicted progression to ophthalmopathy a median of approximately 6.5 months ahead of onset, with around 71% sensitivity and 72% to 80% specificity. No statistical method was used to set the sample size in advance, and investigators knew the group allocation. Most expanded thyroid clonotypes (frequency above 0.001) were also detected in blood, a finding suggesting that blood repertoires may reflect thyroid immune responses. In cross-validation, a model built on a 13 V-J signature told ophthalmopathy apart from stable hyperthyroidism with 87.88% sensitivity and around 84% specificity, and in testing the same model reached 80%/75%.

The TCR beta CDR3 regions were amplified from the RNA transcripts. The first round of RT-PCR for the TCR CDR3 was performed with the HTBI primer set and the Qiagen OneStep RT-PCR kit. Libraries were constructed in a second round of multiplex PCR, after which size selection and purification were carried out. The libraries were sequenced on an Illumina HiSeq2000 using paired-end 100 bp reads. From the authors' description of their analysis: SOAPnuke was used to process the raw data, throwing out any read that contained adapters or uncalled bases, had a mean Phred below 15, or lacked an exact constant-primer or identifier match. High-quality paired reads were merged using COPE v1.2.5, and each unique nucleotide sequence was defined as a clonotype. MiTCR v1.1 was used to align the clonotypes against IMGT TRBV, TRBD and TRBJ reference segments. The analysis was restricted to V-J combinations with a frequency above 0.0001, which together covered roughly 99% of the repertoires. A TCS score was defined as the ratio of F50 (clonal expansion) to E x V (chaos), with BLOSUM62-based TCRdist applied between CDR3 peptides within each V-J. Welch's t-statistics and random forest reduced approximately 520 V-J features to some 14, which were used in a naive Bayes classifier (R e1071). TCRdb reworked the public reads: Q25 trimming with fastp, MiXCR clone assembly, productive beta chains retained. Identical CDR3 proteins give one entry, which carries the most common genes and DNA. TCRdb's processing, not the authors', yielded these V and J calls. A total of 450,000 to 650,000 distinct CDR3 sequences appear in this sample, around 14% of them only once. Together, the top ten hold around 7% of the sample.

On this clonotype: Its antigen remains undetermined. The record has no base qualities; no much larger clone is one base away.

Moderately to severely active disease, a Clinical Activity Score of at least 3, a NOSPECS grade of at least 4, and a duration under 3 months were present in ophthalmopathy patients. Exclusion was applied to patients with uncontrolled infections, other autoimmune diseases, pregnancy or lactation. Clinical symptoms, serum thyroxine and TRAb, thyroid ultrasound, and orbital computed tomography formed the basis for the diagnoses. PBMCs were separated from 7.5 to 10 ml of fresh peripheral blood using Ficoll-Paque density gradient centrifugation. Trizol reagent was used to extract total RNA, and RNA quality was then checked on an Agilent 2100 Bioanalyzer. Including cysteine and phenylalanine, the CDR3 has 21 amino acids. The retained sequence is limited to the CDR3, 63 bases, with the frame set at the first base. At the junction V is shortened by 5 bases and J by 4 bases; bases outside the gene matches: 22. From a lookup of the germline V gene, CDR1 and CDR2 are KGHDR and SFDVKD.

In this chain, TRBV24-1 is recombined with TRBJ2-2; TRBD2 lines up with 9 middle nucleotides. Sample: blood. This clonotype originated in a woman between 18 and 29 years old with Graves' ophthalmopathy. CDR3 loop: CATSVETGFGTSSVLTGELFF. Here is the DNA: TGTGCCACCAGTGTAGAGACAGGGTTTGGGACTAGCAGTGTCCTCACCGGGGAGCTGTTTTTT.